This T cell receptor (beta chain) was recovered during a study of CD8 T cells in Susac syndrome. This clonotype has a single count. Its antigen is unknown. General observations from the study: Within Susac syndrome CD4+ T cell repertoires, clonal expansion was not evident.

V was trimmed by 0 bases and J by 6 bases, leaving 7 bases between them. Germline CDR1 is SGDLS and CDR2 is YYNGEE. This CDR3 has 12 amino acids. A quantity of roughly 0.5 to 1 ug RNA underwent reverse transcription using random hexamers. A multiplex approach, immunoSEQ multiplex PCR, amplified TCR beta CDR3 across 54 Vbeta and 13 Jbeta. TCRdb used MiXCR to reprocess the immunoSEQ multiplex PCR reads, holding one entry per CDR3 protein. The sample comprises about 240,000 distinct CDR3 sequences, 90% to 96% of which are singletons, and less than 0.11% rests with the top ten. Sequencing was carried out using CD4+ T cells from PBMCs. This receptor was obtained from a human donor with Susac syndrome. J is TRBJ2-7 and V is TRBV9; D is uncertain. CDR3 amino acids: CASSVDVGEQYF. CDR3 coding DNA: TGTGCCAGCAGCGTAGATGTGGGCGAGCAGTACTTC.